The 24 T cell receptor beta chains given below trace back to one sample, sequenced in a study of blood T cell repertoires in COVID-19 (TCRdb year 2020). The library was generated by the immunoSEQ multiplex PCR assay. Held by TCRdb, this immuneACCESS table contains in-frame sequences only and omits some clones. Under half of the omission traces to an unresolved V gene where checked; the cause of the rest is unknown. Counted in this sample were about 290,000 clones; approximately 90% of them appeared once. The ten largest account for about 4.6% of the sample. Sequenced: peripheral blood. The receptors stem from a man aged 35 to 55 with acute or convalescent COVID-19.

The chain combines TRBV30 with TRBJ1-6, with D uncertain. The germline V gene encodes CDR1 GTSNPN and CDR2 SVGIG (reference sequence). The V end lost 8 bases, the J end lost 7 bases, and 12 bases lay between the germline ends. This CDR3 region has 12 residues. CDR3 coding DNA: TGTGCCCGTCGAACGGGGAATTCACCCCTCCACTTT. This sequence encodes CARRTGNSPLHF.

The rearrangement uses TRBV5-4 and TRBJ1-1, with D unclear. Trimming removed 4 bases at V and 1 base at J, with 11 bases between. The CDR3 consists of 14 residues. Germline V gene lookup returns CDR1 SGHNT and CDR2 YYREEE (reference sequence). The CDR3 nucleotides read TGTGCCAGCAGCCCGAATAGAAGGAACACTGAAGCTTTCTTT. Translating it yields CASSPNRRNTEAFF.

Only a few counts were recorded for this clone. Other DNA sequences from this sample encode an identical CDR3 as well. The chain couples TRBV5-1 to TRBJ2-7; D is unresolved. In germline, CDR1 is SGHRS, CDR2 YFSETQ. The CDR3 sequence is 12 residues long. With 0 bases removed from V and 4 bases from J, the gap between germline ends came to 5 bases. CDR3 nucleotide sequence: TGCGCCAGCAGCTTGGACGGTTACGAGCAGTACTTC. It is translated as CASSLDGYEQYF. Full variable domain (outside the CDR3, taken from reference TRBV5-1 and TRBJ2-7): KAGVTQTPRYLIKTRGQQVTLSCSPISGHRSVSWYQQTPGQGLQFLFEYFSETQRNKGNFPGRFSGRQFSNSRSEMNVSTLELGDSALYLCASSLDGYEQYFGPGTRLTVT.

The V gene is TRBV12-5, the J gene TRBJ2-5; 7 nucleotides agree with TRBD1. With 2 bases clipped from V and 5 bases from J, the junction kept 5 bases outside the gene matches. Germline V gives CDR1 LGHNT, CDR2 FRNRAP. This CDR3 contains 14 residues. CDR3 sequence: CASGLPGQEETQYF. CDR3 nucleotides: TGTGCTAGTGGTTTGCCAGGACAGGAGGAGACCCAGTACTTC. The complete variable domain, with remaining parts taken from reference TRBV12-5 and TRBJ2-5, reads DARVTQTPRHKVTEMGQEVTMRCQPILGHNTVFWYRQTMMQGLELLAYFRNRAPLDDSGMPKDRFSAEMPDATLATLKIQPSEPRDSAVYFCASGLPGQEETQYFGPGTRLLVL.

This chain uses TRBV15 with TRBJ2-3; 7 bases fit TRBD1. V was pared by 3 bases and J by 1 base, with 4 bases of the junction left unmatched. The germline CDR1 and CDR2 sequences are LNHNV and YYDKDF (reference sequence). The CDR3 is 15 residues long. CDR3 protein: CATSRGDRGTDTQYF. CDR3 nucleotides: TGTGCCACCAGCAGGGGAGACAGGGGCACAGATACGCAGTATTTT.

The V and J genes are TRBV11-1 and TRBJ1-6; D is perhaps TRBD1 (6 bases). There are 12 residues in the CDR3. Germline V gene lookup returns CDR1 SGHAT and CDR2 FQDESV (reference sequence). The V gene lost 11 bases and the J gene lost 10 bases, with 15 bases spanning the gap. Here the CDR3 reads CAVSRDNSPLHF. The CDR3 nucleotides read TGTGCCGTGTCCCGGGACAACTCACCCCTCCACTTT.

The chain employs TRBV4-2 and TRBJ2-7; 8 nucleotides line up with TRBD2. The junction had 9 bases not matched to a gene; V was cut back by 0 bases and J by 2 bases. Germline V gene sequence: CDR1 LGHNA, CDR2 YNFKEQ. The CDR3 runs 17 residues. CDR3 residues: CASSQDERGGDPYEQYF. The CDR3 DNA reads as TGTGCCAGCAGCCAAGATGAACGGGGGGGGGACCCCTACGAGCAGTACTTC.

V is TRBV30 and J is TRBJ1-5, with TRBD1 as a possible D gene (5 bases). The CDR3 consists of 14 residues. Trimming cost V 0 bases and J 7 bases, with 13 bases left between them. Germline assignment: CDR1 GTSNPN and CDR2 SVGIG (reference sequence). The CDR3 here is CAWSVGTGGQPQHF. The DNA for the CDR3 is TGTGCCTGGAGTGTAGGGACCGGGGGGCAGCCCCAGCATTTT.

Worth noting for this clone: Within the sample, other DNA sequences also encode this same CDR3. This chain links TRBV7-2 with TRBJ1-1, with unresolved D. The germline V gene encodes CDR1 SGHTA and CDR2 FQGNSA. The germline V and J ends were trimmed by 3 bases and 4 bases, with 9 bases remaining between them. This CDR3 spans 13 amino acids. CDR3 in DNA: TGTGCCAGCAGCTTTGGAGGGAGCACTGAAGCTTTCTTT. Translation gives CASSFGGSTEAFF.

V and J are TRBV2 and TRBJ1-1; a weak D match, TRBD1 (6 bases). Trimming left V 5 bases short and J 4 bases short, with 14 bases between. This CDR3 contains 14 residues. Germline CDR1 reads SNHLY; CDR2 reads FYNNEI. CDR3 bases: TGTGCCAGCAGTTACCTGGGAGGGGGCACTGAAGCTTTCTTT. Translating gives CASSYLGGGTEAFF.

The chain is built from TRBV11-2 and TRBJ1-3; D unresolved. Trimming removed 4 bases from V and 5 bases from J, with 21 bases in between. The germline V gene encodes CDR1 SGHAT and CDR2 FQNNGV. The CDR3 totals 17 residues. The CDR3 nucleotides read TGTGCCAGCAGCTCTTCCGCGGCAGATCGGTTCAGAAACACCATATATTTT. It codes for CASSSSAADRFRNTIYF.

The V gene is TRBV6-5, the J gene TRBJ1-1; TRBD1 agrees at 9 bases. Unmatched junction bases numbered 3, after V lost 10 bases and J lost 0 bases. This CDR3 spans 13 amino acids. Germline V lookup: CDR1 MNHEY, CDR2 SVGAGI. In nucleotides, the CDR3 is TGTGCCACCACAGGGGGCATGAACACTGAAGCTTTCTTT. Protein product: CATTGGMNTEAFF.

This clone appeared a single time. The chain carries TRBV5-4 and TRBJ1-2; the D gene is possibly TRBD1 (6 bases). This CDR3 has 15 residues. The germline CDR1 and CDR2 sequences are SGHNT and YYREEE (reference sequence). V lost 4 bases to trimming and J lost 2 bases, with 15 bases between them. CDR3 region: CASSVQPTGNYGYTF. CDR3 DNA: TGTGCCAGCAGCGTACAACCGACAGGAAACTATGGCTACACCTTC.

The table lists this clone with a count of one. The chain couples TRBV5-6 to TRBJ1-2; D unclear. The CDR3 runs to 15 residues. Germline V gene sequence: CDR1 SGHDT, CDR2 YYEEEE. The germline V and J ends were trimmed by 3 bases and 10 bases, with 22 bases remaining between them. The chain's CDR3 is CASSSGGQAVGIYTF. DNA for the CDR3: TGTGCCAGCAGCTCTGGAGGGCAGGCGGTAGGAATCTACACCTTC. The full variable domain, rest sourced from reference TRBV5-6 and TRBJ1-2, is DAGVTQSPTHLIKTRGQQVTLRCSPKSGHDTVSWYQQALGQGPQFIFQYYEEEERQRGNFPDRFSGHQFPNYSSELNVNALLLGDSALYLCASSSGGQAVGIYTFGSGTRLTVV.

The chain recombines TRBV11-2 with TRBJ1-1; D is ambiguous. Germline lookup yields CDR1 SGHAT and CDR2 FQNNGV. The V and J ends lost 5 bases and 2 bases respectively, with 6 bases between them. The CDR3 has 12 amino acids. The CDR3 loop is CASSHTNTEAFF. CDR3 bases: TGTGCCAGCAGCCACACCAACACTGAAGCTTTCTTT.

This clone was seen more than once but under ten times. This chain links TRBV5-1 with TRBJ2-3; the D gene is possibly TRBD2 (5 bases). Germline loops: CDR1 SGHRS, CDR2 YFSETQ. The CDR3 has 15 amino acids. The V end was cut by 2 bases, the J end by 1 base, with 11 bases between. DNA of the CDR3: TGCGCCAGCAGCTTCCGGGGAACGGGCACAGATACGCAGTATTTT. Amino acid sequence: CASSFRGTGTDTQYF.

This clone was seen more than once but under ten times. This chain links TRBV5-1 with TRBJ2-1; TRBD2 aligns across 10 bases. Germline lookup yields CDR1 SGHRS and CDR2 YFSETQ. V dropped 4 bases and J dropped 9; count of bases not matched to a gene: 10. This CDR3 is built from 15 residues. The CDR3 region is CASSPGTSEVGEQFF. The CDR3 DNA follows: TGCGCCAGCAGCCCCGGGACTAGCGAGGTGGGTGAGCAGTTCTTC.

This rearrangement joins TRBV7-8 to TRBJ1-5; TRBD1 is a possible D gene (5 bases). Germline CDR1 and CDR2: SGHVS and FQNEAQ. This CDR3 has 16 amino acids. V was shortened by 3 bases and J by 0 bases, with 12 bases between the two germline ends. CDR3: CASSLKTEPSNQPQHF. The CDR3 DNA is TGTGCCAGCAGCTTGAAGACAGAACCTAGCAATCAGCCCCAGCATTTT.

This clone came up a few times. The chain has TRBV5-1 and TRBJ2-7; D perhaps matches TRBD1 (6 bases). This CDR3 comprises 14 residues. Trimming shortened V by 1 base and J by 0 bases, and 8 bases separated the two germline ends. Germline-derived CDR1 and CDR2 are SGHRS and YFSETQ. The CDR3 region is CASSLTGNSYEQYF. CDR3 nucleotide sequence: TGCGCCAGCAGCTTGACAGGGAACTCCTACGAGCAGTACTTC. The whole variable domain, remainder taken from reference TRBV5-1 and TRBJ2-7, is KAGVTQTPRYLIKTRGQQVTLSCSPISGHRSVSWYQQTPGQGLQFLFEYFSETQRNKGNFPGRFSGRQFSNSRSEMNVSTLELGDSALYLCASSLTGNSYEQYFGPGTRLTVT.

The chain combines TRBV2 with TRBJ1-1; TRBD1 is a possible D gene (6 bases). This CDR3 has 15 amino acids. CDR1 is SNHLY, CDR2 FYNNEI, per germline. The germline V and J ends were trimmed by 6 bases and 1 base, with 15 bases remaining between them. As DNA, the CDR3 is TGTGCCAGCAGAACCCTGGGCAGGGGGAACACTGAAGCTTTCTTT. The encoded protein is CASRTLGRGNTEAFF.

V usage is TRBV5-1 and J usage is TRBJ2-1, with D possibly TRBD2 on 6 matching bases. The CDR3 extends over 15 amino acids. Germline CDR1 SGHRS, CDR2 YFSETQ. The V end lost 2 bases, the J end lost 6 bases, and 15 bases lay between the germline ends. CDR3 nucleotide sequence: TGCGCCAGCAGCTTTGTGGGGGGTTTGGGCAATGAGCAGTTCTTC. The encoded protein is CASSFVGGLGNEQFF.

V and J are TRBV10-3 and TRBJ1-2; D gene uncertain. The CDR3 contains 15 residues. Trimming removed 0 bases at V and 2 bases at J, with 10 bases between. Germline V gene lookup returns CDR1 ENHRY and CDR2 SYGVKD. CDR3 protein: CAISESGLQNYGYTF. CDR3 DNA sequence: TGTGCCATCAGTGAGTCAGGACTCCAGAACTATGGCTACACCTTC.

V gene TRBV5-1 combines with J gene TRBJ1-1; D is unclear. Trimming shortened V by 5 bases and J by 4 bases, and 18 bases separated the two germline ends. Per germline, CDR1 SGHRS and CDR2 YFSETQ. The CDR3 contains 15 residues. The CDR3 DNA sequence: TGCGCCAGCAGTCGACTTGGAGGGCGGAGCACTGAAGCTTTCTTT. The encoded protein is CASSRLGGRSTEAFF.

This chain connects TRBV12-5 to TRBJ1-2; a weak D match, TRBD1 (6 bases). Between the trimmed V and J ends, which lost 5 bases and 2 bases, there was a span of 12 bases. The CDR3 loop spans 14 amino acids. The germline gives CDR1 LGHNT, CDR2 FRNRAP. CDR3: CASGPITGNYGYTF. The CDR3 bases are TGTGCTAGTGGTCCGATTACAGGGAACTATGGCTACACCTTC. Complete variable domain (other parts from reference TRBV12-5 and TRBJ1-2): DARVTQTPRHKVTEMGQEVTMRCQPILGHNTVFWYRQTMMQGLELLAYFRNRAPLDDSGMPKDRFSAEMPDATLATLKIQPSEPRDSAVYFCASGPITGNYGYTFGSGTRLTVV.